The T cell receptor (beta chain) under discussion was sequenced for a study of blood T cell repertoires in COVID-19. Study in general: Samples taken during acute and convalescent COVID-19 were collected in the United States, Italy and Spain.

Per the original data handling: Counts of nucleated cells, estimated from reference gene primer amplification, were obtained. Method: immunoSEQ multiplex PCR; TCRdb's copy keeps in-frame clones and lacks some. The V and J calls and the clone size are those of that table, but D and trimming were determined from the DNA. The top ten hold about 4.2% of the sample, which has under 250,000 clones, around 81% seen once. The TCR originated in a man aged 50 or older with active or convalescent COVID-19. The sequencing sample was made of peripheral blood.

The CDR3 region has the DNA TGCAGCGTTGAACGGACAGGGATGAGCACAGATACGCAGTATTTT. Protein: CSVERTGMSTDTQYF. The chain couples TRBV29-1 to TRBJ2-3; TRBD1 agrees at 8 bases. The ends lost 2 bases at V and 0 bases at J; junction bases unmatched: 4. This CDR3 comprises 15 residues. Germline values: CDR1 SQVTM, CDR2 ANQGSEA.